The 28 T cell receptor beta chains presented below share a single source sample, sequenced in a study of T cells in Graves' hyperthyroidism and ophthalmopathy. Amplified TCR beta CDR3 regions derived from RNA transcripts. Using the HTBI primer set, a first-round RT-PCR was run on the TCR CDR3. TCRdb analysed the multiplex PCR reads with MiXCR anew, one entry per CDR3 protein. The sample has around 180,000 distinct CDR3 sequences, around 15% seen once. The source material was blood. These receptors were obtained from a woman aged 50 to 60 with Graves' hyperthyroidism.

This clonotype was detected many times. The V and J genes are TRBV6-1 and TRBJ2-1; the match to TRBD2 covers 11 bases. Germline-derived CDR1 and CDR2 are MNHNS and SASEGT. This CDR3 has 21 amino acids. The V gene end was trimmed by 5 bases and the J gene end by 0 bases; junction bases not matched to a gene: 18. The CDR3 region is CASSSPSGLAGGPSSYNEQFF. CDR3 in DNA: TGTGCCAGCAGTTCCCCCTCCGGGCTAGCGGGGGGCCCCAGCTCCTACAATGAGCAGTTCTTC.

This sequence joins TRBV9 and TRBJ2-3; D is perhaps TRBD1 or TRBD2 (7 bases each). Germline lookup yields CDR1 SGDLS and CDR2 YYNGEE. Trimming stripped 3 bases from V and 3 bases from J, with 23 bases between. The CDR3 is 18 amino acids. CDR3 loop: CASSEREGGTVGTDTQYF. The DNA for the CDR3 is TGTGCCAGCAGCGAAAGGGAGGGAGGGACAGTCGGGACAGATACGCAGTATTTT.

There are many counts of this clonotype. The chain couples TRBV27 to TRBJ1-2; the D gene is possibly TRBD1 (6 bases). Germline-derived CDR1 and CDR2 are MNHEY and SMNVEV (reference sequence). The CDR3 covers 17 residues. V was cut by 0 bases and J by 8 bases, with 22 bases left in between. CDR3 sequence reads: CASSLSGPTGRVSGYTF. The CDR3 DNA is TGTGCCAGCAGTTTATCCGGGCCCACAGGGAGGGTATCGGGCTACACCTTC.

There are many counts of this clonotype. The V and J genes are TRBV19 and TRBJ2-5, with unresolved D. This CDR3 has 13 amino acids. From germline, CDR1 is LNHDA and CDR2 SQIVND (reference sequence). Trimming shortened V by 5 bases and J by 5 bases, and 12 bases separated the two germline ends. CDR3 DNA: TGTGCCAGTAGTCCACGATCGGTGGAGACCCAGTACTTC. Protein sequence: CASSPRSVETQYF.

The rearrangement uses TRBV9 and TRBJ2-7, with 7 bases fitting TRBD2. CDR1 SGDLS and CDR2 YYNGEE come from the germline V gene. The junction had 7 bases not matched to a gene; V was cut back by 1 base and J by 6 bases. The CDR3 contains 14 residues. This chain's CDR3 is CASSVWDRGVEQYF. CDR3 bases: TGTGCCAGCAGCGTATGGGACCGGGGGGTCGAGCAGTACTTC.

V is TRBV28 and J is TRBJ1-4, with 7 bases lining up with TRBD1. CDR3 length equals 12 residues. V gave up 7 bases and J gave up 5 bases; unmatched junction bases: 1. Per the germline V gene, CDR1 is MDHEN and CDR2 is SYDVKM. DNA of the CDR3: TGTGCCAGCAAGACAGGGAATGAAAAACTGTTTTTT. This gives the protein CASKTGNEKLFF. The full variable domain, with the rest looked up from reference TRBV28 and TRBJ1-4, is DVKVTQSSRYLVKRTGEKVFLECVQDMDHENMFWYRQDPGLGLRLIYFSYDVKMKEKGDIPEGYSVSREKKERFSLILESASTNQTSMYLCASKTGNEKLFFGSGTQLSVL.

This clonotype was seen a handful of times. J is TRBJ2-3 and V is TRBV6-1; 9 positions match TRBD2. Germline trimming cut 6 bases from V and 2 bases from J; bases unmatched to any gene: 9. This CDR3 comprises 16 residues. The V gene's germline CDR1 is MNHNS and CDR2 SASEGT. Here the CDR3 reads CASRKERGVSTDTQYF. In DNA form, the CDR3 reads TGTGCCAGCAGGAAAGAGCGGGGGGTATCCACAGATACGCAGTATTTT.

This clonotype was seen only a few times. The CDR3 sequence is CASDSGGTEAFF. The CDR3 nucleotides read TGTGCCAGCGACTCGGGGGGCACTGAAGCTTTCTTT. The chain couples TRBV11-1 to TRBJ1-1; D may be TRBD1 (5 bases). Trimming removed 8 bases from V and 4 bases from J, with 11 bases in between. Germline V gives CDR1 SGHAT, CDR2 FQDESV (reference sequence). The CDR3 has 12 residues.

This clonotype was counted many times. The chain carries TRBV7-9 and TRBJ1-5; unclear D gene. Germline CDR1 SEHNR, CDR2 FQNEAQ (reference sequence). CDR3 length equals 16 residues. Trimming cost V 4 bases and J 0 bases, with 13 bases left between them. CDR3 amino acids: CASSSDQTYSNQPQHF. As DNA, the CDR3 is TGTGCCAGCAGCTCAGACCAGACGTATAGCAATCAGCCCCAGCATTTT.

This clonotype was detected many times. The chain employs TRBV7-8 and TRBJ2-3; 8 nucleotides agree with TRBD2. The CDR3 sequence is 15 residues long. The V gene end was trimmed by 5 bases and the J gene end by 3 bases; junction bases not matched to a gene: 7. Germline V gene sequence: CDR1 SGHVS, CDR2 FQNEAQ. The CDR3 reads CASSHSGRQTDTQYF. CDR3 DNA sequence: TGTGCCAGCAGCCACAGCGGGAGACAAACAGATACGCAGTATTTT.

This clonotype came up many times. The chain uses TRBV19 and TRBJ2-6, with 9 bases matching TRBD1. The CDR3 extends over 17 amino acids. The ends lost 8 bases at V and 0 bases at J; junction bases unmatched: 8. CDR1 is LNHDA, CDR2 SQIVND, per germline (reference sequence). CDR3 in DNA: TGTGCCAGTGTTAGGGACAGGGCCTCCTCTGGGGCCAACGTCCTGACTTTC. It is translated as CASVRDRASSGANVLTF.

As DNA, the CDR3 is TGCGCCAGCAGCTTGGCAAACAGGGGACCTAATGAAAAACTGTTTTTT. It yields the protein CASSLANRGPNEKLFF. The V call is TRBV5-1, the J call TRBJ1-4, with 7 bases that match TRBD1. Germline V gives CDR1 SGHRS, CDR2 YFSETQ. V was clipped by 0 bases and J by 3 bases; unmatched bases: 5. The CDR3 has 16 residues.

This clonotype was detected only once. This sequence joins TRBV4-1 and TRBJ2-3; 9 bases are a match to TRBD1. Germline assignment: CDR1 MGHRA and CDR2 YSYEKL. The length of the CDR3 is 16 residues. The junction had 6 bases not matched to a gene; V was cut back by 3 bases and J by 2 bases. CDR3 DNA: TGCGCCAGCAGCCAGTTGGACAGGGGCACCACAGATACGCAGTATTTT. Translated, it gives CASSQLDRGTTDTQYF.

This clonotype occurred many times. The rearrangement uses TRBV7-9 and TRBJ1-1; no clear D gene. Germline V gene lookup returns CDR1 SEHNR and CDR2 FQNEAQ (reference sequence). This CDR3 spans 15 amino acids. Trimming removed 1 base at V and 1 base at J, with 10 bases between. CDR3 region: CASSLVASTNTEAFF. CDR3 DNA sequence: TGTGCCAGCAGCTTAGTGGCGTCCACGAACACTGAAGCTTTCTTT.

The chain recombines TRBV6-1 with TRBJ2-3; 14 bases align to TRBD2. This CDR3 is built from 16 residues. Trimming at V came to 7 bases and at J to 0 bases, leaving 3 bases not matched to a gene. The germline V gene encodes CDR1 MNHNS and CDR2 SASEGT. The CDR3 protein is CASIGLAGGSTDTQYF. For the CDR3, the DNA is TGTGCCAGCATCGGACTAGCGGGGGGTAGCACAGATACGCAGTATTTT.

This clonotype has ten or more counts. The rearrangement links TRBV9 to TRBJ2-5, with 11 positions matching TRBD2. The CDR3 is 15 amino acids. With 4 bases clipped from V and 7 bases from J, the junction kept 9 bases outside the gene matches. CDR1 is SGDLS and CDR2 is YYNGEE in the germline V gene. Here the CDR3 reads CASSPIAGGLGTQYF. CDR3 bases: TGTGCCAGCAGCCCCATAGCGGGGGGGCTCGGGACCCAGTACTTC.

This clonotype was picked up many times. CDR3 loop: CASSISTSSYNEQFF. For the CDR3, the DNA is TGTGCCAGTAGTATTTCCACCAGCTCCTACAATGAGCAGTTCTTC. The chain is built from TRBV19 and TRBJ2-1; D is ambiguous. Germline CDR1 is LNHDA and CDR2 is SQIVND (reference sequence). Trimming left V 3 bases short and J 0 bases short, with 9 bases between. The length of the CDR3 is 15 residues.

The sample holds many counts of this clonotype. The J gene is TRBJ2-7, the V gene TRBV20-1, with D maybe TRBD2 (5 bases). Germline CDR1 DFQATT, CDR2 SNEGSKA (reference sequence). The CDR3 covers 13 residues. The V end lost 3 bases, the J end lost 0 bases, and 9 bases lay between the germline ends. CDR3 DNA: TGCAGTGCTAGTCGGAGGAACTCCTACGAGCAGTACTTC. It is translated as CSASRRNSYEQYF.

Many counts were recorded for this clonotype. CDR3 DNA sequence: TGTGCCAGCAGGAGGACAGGGGATAACTATGGCTACACCTTC. Translating gives CASRRTGDNYGYTF. This chain uses TRBV2 with TRBJ1-2; 9 bases match TRBD1. Trimming removed 6 bases from V and 1 base from J; junction bases left unmatched: 3. The CDR3 runs 14 residues. Germline CDR1 is SNHLY and CDR2 is FYNNEI.

This clonotype appeared many times. The genes are TRBV12-3 or TRBV12-4 and TRBJ2-2; D uncertain. Trimming pared 4 bases from V and 4 bases from J, leaving 13 bases between. This CDR3 spans 15 amino acids. As DNA, the CDR3 is TGTGCCAGCAGTTCCACCGACACGGGCACCGGGGAGCTGTTTTTT. Amino acid sequence: CASSSTDTGTGELFF.

The table lists this clonotype with many counts. A read error is possible here, since a much larger clone lies one base away. The chain combines TRBV6-1 with TRBJ1-1; weak D call: TRBD1 (5 bases). Germline V gene sequence: CDR1 MNHNS, CDR2 SASEGT. V dropped 8 bases and J dropped 2 bases, with 15 bases sitting between them. The CDR3 contains 14 residues. CDR3 bases: TGTGCCAGCTTACACAGGAGCGATAACACTGAAGCTTTCTTT. Encoded protein: CASLHRSDNTEAFF.

This clonotype was recorded at least ten times. V is TRBV12-3 or TRBV12-4 and J is TRBJ1-3; D not certain. Between the trimmed V and J ends, which lost 6 bases and 0 bases, there was a span of 12 bases. The CDR3 covers 15 residues. Here the CDR3 reads CASSPYSNSGNTIYF. CDR3 coding DNA: TGTGCCAGCAGCCCGTACTCTAACTCTGGAAACACCATATATTTT.

This clonotype occurred many times. This chain joins TRBV20-1 and TRBJ2-3; D might be TRBD1 (5 bases). Trimming took off 6 bases at V and 4 bases at J, with 17 bases between the two ends. This CDR3 contains 14 residues. Germline V gene data show CDR1 as DFQATT and CDR2 as SNEGSKA (reference sequence). The CDR3 DNA sequence: TGCAGTGCGCCCCAGGGAATTGGTGCAGATACGCAGTATTTT. This codes for CSAPQGIGADTQYF.

The chain joins TRBV4-3 to TRBJ1-5; 8 bases are a match to TRBD1. J was trimmed by 11 bases and V by 3 bases; bases with no gene match: 12. Germline V gene lookup returns CDR1 LGHNA and CDR2 YSLEER. The CDR3 totals 15 residues. The CDR3, as DNA: TGCGCCAGCAGCCAGATACCGGGACAGGTAACCACCCAGCATTTT. It encodes CASSQIPGQVTTQHF.

Many counts were recorded for this clonotype. The V gene is TRBV11-3, the J gene TRBJ2-3; D call uncertain. The V end was cut by 5 bases, the J end by 3 bases, with 9 bases between. This CDR3 has 13 amino acids. Germline CDR1 is SGHNT and CDR2 is YENEEA. CDR3 coding DNA: TGTGCCAGCAGCGGTCCCGGAACAGATACGCAGTATTTT. Its protein product is CASSGPGTDTQYF.

The chain recombines TRBV28 with TRBJ1-6, with 10 bases lining up with TRBD1. Germline values: CDR1 MDHEN, CDR2 SYDVKM. V lost 5 bases, J lost 10 bases, and 8 bases stayed unmatched. The CDR3 totals 15 residues. DNA for the CDR3: TGTGCCAGCAGTCCCCGACAGGGGGCATGGTCACCCCTCCACTTT. It yields the protein CASSPRQGAWSPLHF.

As regards this clonotype: A read error may explain this, as a much larger clone is one base away. This chain connects TRBV20-1 to TRBJ1-2; possible D gene TRBD1, 6 bases. The CDR3 totals 16 residues. The germline gives CDR1 DFQATT, CDR2 SNEGSKA (reference sequence). The CDR3 sequence is CGARKGGGRVVGGYTF. CDR3 nucleotides: TGCGGTGCACGGAAAGGGGGGGGGCGCGTGGTAGGAGGCTACACCTTC.

The sample holds many counts of this clonotype. The V and J genes are TRBV3-1 and TRBJ2-3; D unresolved. CDR3 size: 14 residues. V gave up 4 bases and J gave up 6 bases, with 14 bases separating them. Germline V gene sequence: CDR1 LGHDT, CDR2 YNNKEL (reference sequence). CDR3 DNA sequence: TGTGCCAGCAGCCTCCCCGGGCTCGGGGATACGCAGTATTTT. Its protein product is CASSLPGLGDTQYF.